A selection of T cell receptor beta chains follows, all from one sample in a study of T cell responses to AZD1222 COVID-19 vaccine. Sequenced by immunoSEQ multiplex PCR; TCRdb stores in-frame clones only, minus some. The sample gives approximately 92,000 clones, about nine tenths of which show up once; more than 8.5% is in the top ten. Source: peripheral blood, taken on day 0 of AZD1222 vaccination. These receptor sequences come from an adult in good health. Each CDR3 is given with its conserved first and last residue. A D gene is named only where the DNA matches it firmly. Clone size is not always given. Where it is, it says once, few, many or a class for expanded clones.

D gene	CDR3 length	V gene	clone size	J gene	CDR3 DNA	CDR3 protein
-	19	TRBV27	-	TRBJ1-3	TGTGCCAGCAGTTCCTACCCACCCGGGAGGGTACGCTCTGGAAACACCATATATTTT	CASSSYPPGRVRSGNTIYF
-	15	TRBV6-1	-	TRBJ1-6	TGTGCCAGCAGTGAAGGGTCGGGGAGTAATTCACCCCTCCACTTT	CASSEGSGSNSPLHF
-	17	TRBV19	-	TRBJ2-1	TGTGCCAGTAGTACACGACAACCCCGAGGGGCCACCAATGAGCAGTTCTTC	CASSTRQPRGATNEQFF
-	14	TRBV7-8	-	TRBJ1-2	TGTGCCAGCAGCTTAGAAGACAGAAACTATGGCTACACCTTC	CASSLEDRNYGYTF
-	14	TRBV6-6	once	TRBJ2-5	TGTGCCAGCAGCCGAGGGACTTCACGGGAGACCCAGTACTTC	CASSRGTSRETQYF
TRBD2	16	TRBV9	-	TRBJ2-2	TGTGCCAGCAGCGTAGGGACTAGCGGGAACACCGGGGAGCTGTTTTTT	CASSVGTSGNTGELFF
-	14	TRBV3-1/TRBV3-2	-	TRBJ2-5	TGTGCCAGCAGCCAATGGGCTAGCGTGGAGACCCAGTACTTC	CASSQWASVETQYF
TRBD1	15	TRBV19	-	TRBJ1-2	TGTGCCAGTAATGAACCGGGACAGGGGTTTTATGGCTACACCTTC	CASNEPGQGFYGYTF
TRBD2	14	TRBV2	-	TRBJ2-1	TGTGCCAGCCAAACGGGACTAGTAGTCGATGAGCAGTTCTTC	CASQTGLVVDEQFF
-	16	TRBV19	once	TRBJ1-5	TGTGCCAGTAGTCGCCCCCGACAGCAAAGCAATCAGCCCCAGCATTTT	CASSRPRQQSNQPQHF
-	17	TRBV18	-	TRBJ1-6	TGTGCCAGCTCACCCTTACAGAATTCACTCTACAATTCACCCCTCCACTTT	CASSPLQNSLYNSPLHF
TRBD1	15	TRBV5-1	-	TRBJ1-4	TGCGCCAGCAAGGCTGACAGGGGCTTAGGGGAAAAACTGTTTTTT	CASKADRGLGEKLFF